This T cell receptor beta chain was recovered during a study of regulatory T cells in long-lasting Graves disease. Study outcomes and limitations: Patients whose Graves' disease persisted exhibited lower TCR diversity than those newly diagnosed.

Germline V gives CDR1 MDHEN, CDR2 SYDVKM. Trimming took off 2 bases at V and 0 bases at J, with 17 bases between the two ends. This CDR3 is built from 18 residues. CDR3 regions were amplified by Arm-PCR using iRepertoire HTBI primers to build TCR beta libraries. TCRdb analysed the multiplex PCR reads with MiXCR anew, one entry per CDR3 protein. Found here are some 450,000 distinct CDR3 sequences, 16% of them singletons; the top ten hold roughly 10%. The sample holds many counts of this clonotype. Antigen: not known. Time point: newly diagnosed GD, antithyroid drugs for less than 3 months. The TCR library was prepared using RNA isolated from PBMCs. Separately, the same data were catalogued under a study of T cells in Graves' hyperthyroidism and ophthalmopathy.

The TCR originated in a woman aged 30 to 39 with Graves disease. The sequences come from peripheral blood mononuclear cells (PBMCs), collected at new diagnosis, from a patient treated with antithyroid drugs. The chain has TRBV28 and TRBJ1-5, with D unclear. The CDR3 region is CASSLRHWLGYSNQPQHF. In nucleotides, the CDR3 is TGTGCCAGCAGTTTAAGGCACTGGCTGGGATATAGCAATCAGCCCCAGCATTTT.